This T cell receptor beta chain was obtained from a study of PD-1 blockade in mismatch repair-deficient tumors (dated by TCRdb to about 2017). As for the study more broadly: The trial enrolled just over 85 consecutive patients with 12 to 13 mismatch repair-deficient cancer types between 2013 and late 2016, all previously treated and progressing. Tumor-associated T cell clones in the peripheral blood of patients responding to PD-1 blockade were tracked using deep sequencing of TCR CDR3 regions.

Notes on this clone: The specificity of this receptor is unknown. Per-base qualities were not stored, and no clone one base away is much larger.

General study outcomes and caveats: Rapid expansion after pembrolizumab followed by contraction, generally before radiologic responses, was shown by tumor-resident clones, which were often undetectable in blood before treatment.

Library method: the immunoSEQ multiplex PCR assay. This is the immuneACCESS table as TCRdb keeps it, with only in-frame sequences that have V and J called. A part of the clones is gone; compared with another copy, unresolved V genes explain less than half, and the rest is unexplained. The sample data list 35,000 to 40,000 clones, and around 79% of these were observed just once. Together, the top ten hold approximately 24% of the sample. Mismatch repair deficiency was established in every enrolled patient by polymerase chain reaction or immunohistochemistry. TCR sequencing was performed for a few patients who responded to pembrolizumab therapy. In the phase II trial, pembrolizumab PD-1 blockade was tested prospectively in advanced mismatch repair-deficient cancers, no matter which tissue of origin the cancers came from. Peripheral blood T cell samples were serially collected before and at multiple times after PD-1 blockade was started. Blood sampling time points were reported as weeks after the first dose of pembrolizumab.

The starting material was peripheral blood, obtained 4 weeks after starting pembrolizumab. This clonotype was obtained from an adult with mismatch repair-deficient cancer.

In nucleotides, the sequence is TGTGCCAGCAGCTCCCGGACAGGCCCCTCTGGGGCCAACGTCCTGACTTTC. Its protein is CASSSRTGPSGANVLTF. The rearranged segments are TRBV9 and TRBJ2-6; 7 bases in between match TRBD1. From the cysteine up to the phenylalanine, the CDR3 has a length of 17 residues. The kept DNA is CDR3 alone, 51 bases in frame from the first base. The germline V gene encodes CDR1 SGDLS and CDR2 YYNGEE. At the junction V is shortened by 4 bases and J by 0 bases; bases outside the gene matches: 7.